The 9 T cell receptor beta chains listed next were all sequenced from one sample in a study of T cell responses to AZD1222 COVID-19 vaccine (dated by TCRdb to the early 2020s). The library was obtained by the immunoSEQ multiplex PCR assay. TCRdb obtained this table from immuneACCESS and retained in-frame rearrangements with V and J assigned. These tables miss some clones; where compared with another copy, unresolved V genes account for less than half of the shortfall, and the remainder is unexplained. The sample table shows more than 35,000 clones, and around 80% are seen once. About 20% of the sample goes to the ten largest clones. Read against the paper, the sample's time point label means: about 28 days (+/-7) after the second vaccine dose. The intended sense of this specimen's treatment or condition label: meningococcal conjugate vaccine given as trial control. The source material was peripheral blood, sampled 28 days after the second dose of the MenACWY control vaccine. The receptors derive from an adult who received the MenACWY meningococcal vaccine as a control.

This clone was detected only a few times. The chain employs TRBV18 and TRBJ1-2; D remains unclear. The germline gives CDR1 KGHSH, CDR2 LQKENI. The CDR3 has 13 residues. V was clipped by 2 bases and J by 4 bases, with 8 bases between them. Here the CDR3 reads CASSPTKVYGYTF. The DNA for the CDR3 is TGTGCCAGCTCACCAACGAAGGTCTATGGCTACACCTTC.

There are a few counts of this clone. The chain recombines TRBV4-2 with TRBJ2-2; D uncertain. The CDR3 consists of 15 residues. Germline CDR1 and CDR2: LGHNA and YNFKEQ. V gave up 0 bases and J gave up 6 bases, with 11 bases separating them. This chain's CDR3 is CASSQDGNGPGELFF. DNA of the CDR3: TGTGCCAGCAGCCAAGATGGGAACGGGCCCGGGGAGCTGTTTTTT.

V gene TRBV18 combines with J gene TRBJ1-6; perhaps TRBD1 as D (6 bases). Trimming stripped 6 bases from V and 7 bases from J, with 16 bases between. The CDR3 is 15 residues long. Per germline, CDR1 KGHSH and CDR2 LQKENI. The CDR3 DNA follows: TGTGCCAGCTCGCAGGACAGAAGTCTGAATTCACCCCTCCACTTT. It codes for CASSQDRSLNSPLHF.

The rearrangement joins TRBV18 to TRBJ2-5; no clear D. The CDR3 runs to 14 residues. The V gene lost 1 base and the J gene lost 1 base, with 7 bases spanning the gap. CDR1 and CDR2 (germline): KGHSH, LQKENI. CDR3 sequence reads: CASSPQVIQETQYF. In DNA form, the CDR3 reads TGTGCCAGCTCACCACAGGTTATCCAAGAGACCCAGTACTTC.

In its sample, this clone ranks as medium-sized (0.01 to 0.1%). Other DNA sequences from this sample encode an identical CDR3 as well. The rearrangement links TRBV4-1 to TRBJ2-5, with TRBD2 matching over 12 bases. Germline V gene data show CDR1 as MGHRA and CDR2 as YSYEKL. The CDR3 consists of 20 residues. V dropped 4 bases and J dropped 2; count of bases not matched to a gene: 17. CDR3 coding DNA: TGCGCCAGCAGCCGCCAGGCCCCTAGCGGGAGGGTCGTACCACAAGAGACCCAGTACTTC. Translated: CASSRQAPSGRVVPQETQYF.

The chain is built from TRBV28 and TRBJ2-3; D gene uncertain. This CDR3 comprises 14 residues. Germline values: CDR1 MDHEN, CDR2 SYDVKM. The V end lost 6 bases, the J end lost 1 base, and 11 bases lay between the germline ends. The CDR3 DNA is TGTGCCAGCAGGGCGTCAGGCGGCACAGATACGCAGTATTTT. Amino acids: CASRASGGTDTQYF.

The chain recombines TRBV12-3 or TRBV12-4 with TRBJ1-5; D gene unclear. V dropped 5 bases and J dropped 2 bases, with 4 bases sitting between them. CDR3 length: 12 residues. CDR3 bases: TGTGCCAGCAGTCGGGGCAATCAGCCCCAGCATTTT. Amino acid sequence: CASSRGNQPQHF.

The chain is built from TRBV6-5 and TRBJ1-5; TRBD1 is a possible D gene (6 bases). V was clipped by 0 bases and J by 4 bases, with 10 bases between them. Germline V gene lookup returns CDR1 MNHEY and CDR2 SVGAGI. The CDR3 sequence is 15 residues long. CDR3 region: CASSYSGTGNQPQHF. The CDR3 coding sequence is TGTGCCAGCAGTTACTCGGGCACAGGGAATCAGCCCCAGCATTTT.

In DNA form, the CDR3 reads TGTGCCAGCACCCCGGACGGAAACTATGGCTACACCTTC. It is translated as CASTPDGNYGYTF. The genes are TRBV27 and TRBJ1-2; D gene ambiguous. V was trimmed by 7 bases and J by 2 bases, leaving 11 bases between them. CDR3 length equals 13 residues. Germline assignment: CDR1 MNHEY and CDR2 SMNVEV (reference sequence).